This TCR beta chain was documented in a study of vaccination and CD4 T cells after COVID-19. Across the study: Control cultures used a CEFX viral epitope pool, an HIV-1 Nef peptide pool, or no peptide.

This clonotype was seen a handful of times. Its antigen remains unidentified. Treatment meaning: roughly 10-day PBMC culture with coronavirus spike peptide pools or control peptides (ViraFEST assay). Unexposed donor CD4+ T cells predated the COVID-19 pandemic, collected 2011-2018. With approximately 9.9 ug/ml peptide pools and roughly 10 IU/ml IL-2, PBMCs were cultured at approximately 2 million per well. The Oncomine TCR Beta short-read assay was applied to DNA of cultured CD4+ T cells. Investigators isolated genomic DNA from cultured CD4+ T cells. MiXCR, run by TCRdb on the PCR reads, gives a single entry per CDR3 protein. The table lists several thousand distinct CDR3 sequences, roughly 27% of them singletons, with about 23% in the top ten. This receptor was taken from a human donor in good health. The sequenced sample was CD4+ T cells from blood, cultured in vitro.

CDR3 loop: CASSFGDRGEQYF. For the CDR3, the DNA is TGCGCCAGCAGCTTCGGGGACAGGGGCGAGCAGTACTTC. The V and J genes are TRBV5-1 and TRBJ2-7; 10 bases line up with TRBD1. Germline loops: CDR1 SGHRS, CDR2 YFSETQ. The CDR3 totals 13 residues. V was clipped by 2 bases and J by 6 bases; unmatched bases: 2.